This T cell receptor beta chain was documented in a study of control samples from healthy donors and cancer patients. Generated by immunoSEQ multiplex PCR, the TCRdb table keeps only in-frame clones and is missing some. This sample yields 140,000 or so clones, of which around nine tenths are seen a single time; 4% to 5.5% belongs to the top ten. The germline gives CDR1 SGDLS, CDR2 YYNGEE. The CDR3 sequence is 16 residues long. Trimming left V 0 bases short and J 5 bases short, with 17 bases between. Sequencing used blood. The chain is built from TRBV9 and TRBJ2-5; D might be TRBD2 (5 bases). This TCR came from a man aged 30-40 years in good health. CDR3 loop: CASSVAGSVLGETQYF. In DNA, the CDR3 is TGTGCCAGCAGCGTAGCTGGTAGCGTCCTCGGGGAGACCCAGTACTTC.